Reported below is one T cell receptor beta chain. Germline V gene sequence: CDR1 KGHSH, CDR2 LQKENI. The CDR3 has 15 amino acids. Losses at the gene ends were 4 bases for V and 0 bases for J; bases not matched to a gene: 3. These data originate in a study of T cells in localized non-small cell lung cancer. Profiled with immunoSEQ multiplex PCR; TCRdb holds only in-frame clones, not every one. The table shows tens of thousands of clones, with about 87% occurring only once. The receptor was isolated from a man aged 40-75 years with stage I squamous cell lung carcinoma. This rearrangement joins TRBV18 to TRBJ1-5; 7 bases are a match to TRBD1. The specimen comprised peripheral blood, sampled before any cancer treatment. In nucleotides, the CDR3 is TGTGCCAGCTCACTGGGACAGATTAGCAATCAGCCCCAGCATTTT. Protein sequence: CASSLGQISNQPQHF.